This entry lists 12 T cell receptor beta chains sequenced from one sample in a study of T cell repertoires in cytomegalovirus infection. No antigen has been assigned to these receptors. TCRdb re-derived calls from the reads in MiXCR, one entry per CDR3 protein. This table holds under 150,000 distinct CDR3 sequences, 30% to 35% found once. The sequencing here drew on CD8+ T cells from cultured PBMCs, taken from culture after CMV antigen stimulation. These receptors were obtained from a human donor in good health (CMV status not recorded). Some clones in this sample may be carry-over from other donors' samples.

The CDR3 coding sequence is TGTGCCAGCAGCTTAGAGGCACAGGGCGCTCAGCCCCAGCATTTT. Protein sequence: CASSLEAQGAQPQHF. The genes are TRBV7-2 and TRBJ1-5; TRBD1 is a possible D gene (6 bases). Germline V gene sequence: CDR1 SGHTA, CDR2 FQGNSA. V lost 1 base, J lost 6 bases, and 13 bases lay in between. CDR3 length equals 15 residues.

CDR3 coding DNA: TGCGCCAGCAGTGAGTTGGAGGGGGCTAACCTCTATGGCTACACCTTC. Protein sequence: CASSELEGANLYGYTF. The rearrangement links TRBV10-2 to TRBJ1-2, with TRBD1 matching 7 bases. The J segment lost 4 bases and the V segment lost 1 base, leaving 9 bases of the junction unmatched. CDR1 WSHSY and CDR2 SAAADI come from the germline V gene. This CDR3 comprises 16 residues.

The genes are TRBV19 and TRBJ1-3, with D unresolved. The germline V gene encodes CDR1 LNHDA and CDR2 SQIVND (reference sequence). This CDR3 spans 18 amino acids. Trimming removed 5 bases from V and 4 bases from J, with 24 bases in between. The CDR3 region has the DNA TGTGCCAGTAGTCCCGCCGGGGTCGCTGGATACCTGGGAAACACCATATATTTT. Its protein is CASSPAGVAGYLGNTIYF.

The DNA for the CDR3 is TGTGCCAGCAGCTTCGTCTCAGCAAATTTGGGGGATGAGCAGTTCTTC. It yields the protein CASSFVSANLGDEQFF. The chain links TRBV11-2 to TRBJ2-1; D is possibly TRBD1 or TRBD2 (5 bases each). V was pared by 3 bases and J by 8 bases, with 20 bases between. There are 16 residues in the CDR3. Germline V gene lookup returns CDR1 SGHAT and CDR2 FQNNGV. The variable domain in full, completed from reference TRBV11-2 and TRBJ2-1, reads EAGVAQSPRYKIIEKRQSVAFWCNPISGHATLYWYQQILGQGPKLLIQFQNNGVVDDSQLPKDRFSAERLKGVDSTLKIQPAKLEDSAVYLCASSFVSANLGDEQFFGPGTRLTVL.

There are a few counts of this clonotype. CDR3 in amino acids: CASSLGRFGDDTQYF. CDR3 DNA sequence: TGCGCCAGCAGCTTGGGTCGTTTCGGGGATGATACGCAGTATTTT. The gene calls are TRBV5-1 and TRBJ2-3, with D tentatively TRBD2 (5 bases). V was clipped by 0 bases and J by 6 bases, with 14 bases between them. The CDR3 is 15 amino acids. The germline CDR1 and CDR2 sequences are SGHRS and YFSETQ.

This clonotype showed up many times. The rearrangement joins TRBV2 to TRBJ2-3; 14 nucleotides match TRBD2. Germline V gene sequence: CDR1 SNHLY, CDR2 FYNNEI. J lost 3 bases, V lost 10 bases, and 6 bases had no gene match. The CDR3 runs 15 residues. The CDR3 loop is CATQTSGGATDTQYF. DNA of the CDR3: TGTGCCACGCAGACTAGCGGGGGGGCAACAGATACGCAGTATTTT.

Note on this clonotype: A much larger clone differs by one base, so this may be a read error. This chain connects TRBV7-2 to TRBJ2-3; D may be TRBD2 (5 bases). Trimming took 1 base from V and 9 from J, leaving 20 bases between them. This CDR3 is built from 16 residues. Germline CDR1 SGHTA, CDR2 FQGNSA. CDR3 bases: TGTGCCAGCAGCTTAGAGGTGCGGCTAGCAGGAGAAACGCAGTATTTT. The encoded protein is CASSLEVRLAGETQYF.

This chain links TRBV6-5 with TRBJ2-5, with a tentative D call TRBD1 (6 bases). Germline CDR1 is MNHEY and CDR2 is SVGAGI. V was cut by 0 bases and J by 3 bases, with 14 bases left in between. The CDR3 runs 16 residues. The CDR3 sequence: CASSYSGRGVEETQYF. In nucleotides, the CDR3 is TGTGCCAGCAGTTACTCGGGCAGGGGAGTAGAAGAGACCCAGTACTTC.

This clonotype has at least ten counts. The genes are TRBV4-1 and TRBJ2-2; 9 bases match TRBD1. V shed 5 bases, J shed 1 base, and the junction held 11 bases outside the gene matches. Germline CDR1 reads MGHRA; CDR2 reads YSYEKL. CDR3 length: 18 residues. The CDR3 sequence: CASSTRSPGQGNTGELFF. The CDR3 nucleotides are TGCGCCAGCAGCACAAGGAGTCCGGGACAGGGGAACACCGGGGAGCTGTTTTTT.

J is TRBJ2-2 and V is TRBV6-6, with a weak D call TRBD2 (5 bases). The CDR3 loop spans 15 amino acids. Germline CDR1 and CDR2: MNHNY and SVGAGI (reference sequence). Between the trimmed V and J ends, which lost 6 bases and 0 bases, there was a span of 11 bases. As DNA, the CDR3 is TGTGCCAGCAGAAAGGACTGGCCGAACACCGGGGAGCTGTTTTTT. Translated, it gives CASRKDWPNTGELFF.

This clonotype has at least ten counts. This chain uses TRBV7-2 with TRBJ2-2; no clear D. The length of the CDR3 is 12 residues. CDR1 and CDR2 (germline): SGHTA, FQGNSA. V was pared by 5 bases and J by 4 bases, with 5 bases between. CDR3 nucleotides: TGTGCCAGCAGCCCCACCACCGGGGAGCTGTTTTTT. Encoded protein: CASSPTTGELFF.

The CDR3 protein is CASSSDRISTDTQYF. CDR3 in DNA: TGTGCCAGCAGTTCCGACAGGATAAGCACAGATACGCAGTATTTT. The V and J genes are TRBV28 and TRBJ2-3; D possibly corresponds to TRBD1 (6 bases). The CDR3 length is 15 residues. V was trimmed by 4 bases and J by 0 bases, leaving 11 bases between them. Germline lookup yields CDR1 MDHEN and CDR2 SYDVKM.